The T cell receptor beta chain described here comes from a study of CD8+ T cells in alopecia areata. At the level of the study: Dosing with tofacitinib proceeded for 6 to 18 months, followed by 6 months off drug.

Reverse transcribed after extraction, RNA yielded cDNA as the sequencing template. Produced via immunoSEQ multiplex PCR; TCRdb's table is partial and in-frame only. Of about 14,000 clones in the sample, about 60% were seen once. Sampling of alopecia areata patients yielded lesional scalp punch biopsies as well as peripheral blood. V lost 8 bases, J lost 1 base, and 0 bases stayed unmatched. The length of the CDR3 is 13 residues. CDR1 is MNHNS and CDR2 is SASEGT in the germline V gene. The V and J genes are TRBV6-1 and TRBJ2-2; 8 bases agree with TRBD1. Sample: skin, taken at week 0. The source of this sequence is a human donor with alopecia areata. CDR3 in amino acids: CASDRGNTGELFF. DNA of the CDR3: TGTGCCAGCGACAGGGGGAACACCGGGGAGCTGTTTTTT.